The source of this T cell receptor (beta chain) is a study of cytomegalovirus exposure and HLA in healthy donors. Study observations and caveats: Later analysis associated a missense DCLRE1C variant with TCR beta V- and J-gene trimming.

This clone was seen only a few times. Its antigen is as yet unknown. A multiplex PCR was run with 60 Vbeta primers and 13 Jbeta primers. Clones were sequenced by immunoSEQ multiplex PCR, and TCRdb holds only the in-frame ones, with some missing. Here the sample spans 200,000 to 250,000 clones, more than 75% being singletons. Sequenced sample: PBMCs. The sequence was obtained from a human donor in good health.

The CDR3 loop is CASSLLSSNEQFF. In DNA form, the CDR3 reads TGTGCCAGCAGTTTATTGTCCAGCAATGAGCAGTTCTTC. The J gene is TRBJ2-1, the V gene TRBV27; no reliable D call. CDR1 is MNHEY and CDR2 is SMNVEV in the germline V gene (reference sequence). The V end lost 1 base, the J end lost 6 bases, and 7 bases lay between the germline ends. CDR3 size: 13 residues.